The 32 T cell receptor beta chains listed next were all sequenced from one sample in a study of T-cell reconstitution after alpha-beta-depleted transplantation in children. Preparation of the TCRbeta library was carried out with unique molecular identifiers. TCRdb redid the calling of the PCR reads with MiXCR, one entry per CDR3 protein. The sample carries a few hundred thousand distinct CDR3 sequences, more than 7.5% recorded once. The specimen was PBMCs from the stem cell graft donor, collected from the stem cell graft. These receptors were taken from a human donor who donated a stem cell graft to a child with SCID.

At least ten counts were recorded for this clonotype. This chain connects TRBV6-1 to TRBJ1-6; the D is unclear. The CDR3 spans 16 residues. The germline V gene encodes CDR1 MNHNS and CDR2 SASEGT. The germline V and J ends were trimmed by 1 base and 1 base, with 8 bases remaining between them. CDR3 in amino acids: CASSEETESYNSPLHF. CDR3 DNA: TGTGCCAGCAGTGAAGAAACAGAATCCTATAATTCACCCCTCCACTTT.

The sample holds many counts of this clonotype. The rearrangement links TRBV5-6 to TRBJ2-1, with TRBD1 matching over 9 bases. V shed 5 bases and J 8 bases; nucleotides not matched to a gene: 11. This CDR3 has 15 amino acids. CDR1 SGHDT and CDR2 YYEEEE come from the germline V gene. The DNA of the CDR3 is TGTGCCAGCAGTTCCGGGACAGGGCTGTCCCATGAGCAGTTCTTC. It encodes CASSSGTGLSHEQFF.

Many counts were recorded for this clonotype. V usage is TRBV7-2 and J usage is TRBJ1-2; 7 nucleotides agree with TRBD1. The germline V gene encodes CDR1 SGHTA and CDR2 FQGNSA. V was clipped by 4 bases and J by 7 bases; unmatched bases: 9. CDR3 length: 14 residues. CDR3 residues: CASSYGQASGGYTF. The CDR3 DNA follows: TGTGCCAGCAGCTATGGACAGGCTAGCGGTGGCTACACCTTC. The full variable domain, its missing parts supplied by reference TRBV7-2 and TRBJ1-2, is GAGVSQSPSNKVTEKGKDVELRCDPISGHTALYWYRQSLGQGLEFLIYFQGNSAPDKSGLPSDRFSAERTGGSVSTLTIQRTQQEDSAVYLCASSYGQASGGYTFGSGTRLTVV.

This clonotype has at least ten counts. The chain uses TRBV10-3 and TRBJ1-6; D gene ambiguous. Germline V gene sequence: CDR1 ENHRY, CDR2 SYGVKD. This CDR3 region has 14 residues. Trimming cost V 4 bases and J 8 bases, with 12 bases left between them. The CDR3 region has the DNA TGTGCCATCAGTGTAGGAGGAATGGATTCACCCCTCCACTTT. It yields the protein CAISVGGMDSPLHF.

This clonotype appeared many times. V usage is TRBV5-1 and J usage is TRBJ1-4; no clear D gene. This CDR3 has 12 amino acids. Germline CDR1 and CDR2: SGHRS and YFSETQ. Trimming stripped 4 bases from V and 10 bases from J, with 11 bases between. The CDR3 is CASSPGAGKLFF. The DNA for the CDR3 is TGCGCCAGCAGCCCGGGAGCGGGAAAACTGTTTTTT.

This clonotype was detected only a few times. The rearrangement joins TRBV10-3 to TRBJ2-1; TRBD2 aligns across 13 bases. The CDR3 runs to 16 residues. With V trimmed by 6 bases and J by 3 bases, 5 bases remained unmatched. Germline CDR1 is ENHRY and CDR2 is SYGVKD. The DNA for the CDR3 is TGTGCCATCAGCACTAGCGGGGGGGCTTACTACAATGAGCAGTTCTTC. It translates to CAISTSGGAYYNEQFF.

This clonotype showed up many times. The V and J genes are TRBV24-1 and TRBJ1-5; D is unresolved. This CDR3 spans 13 amino acids. CDR1 is KGHDR and CDR2 is SFDVKD in the germline V gene. Trimming removed 9 bases from V and 0 bases from J, with 8 bases in between. CDR3 loop: CATAKDSNQPQHF. The CDR3 DNA sequence: TGTGCCACCGCGAAAGATAGCAATCAGCCCCAGCATTTT.

Ten or more counts support this clonotype. V and J are TRBV28 and TRBJ2-2; 8 positions match TRBD1. The V segment lost 3 bases and the J segment 6 bases; nucleotides outside the gene matches: 9. The germline V gene has CDR1 MDHEN and CDR2 SYDVKM. The CDR3 contains 16 residues. The CDR3 spells CASSLVQGASSGELFF. CDR3 nucleotides: TGTGCCAGCAGTTTGGTTCAGGGGGCTAGTTCCGGGGAGCTGTTTTTT.

In this sample, this clonotype turned up many times. The DNA for the CDR3 is TGTGCCAGCAGCGGCGGGACTAGCGGGGGGCAATATACGCAGTATTTT. Protein: CASSGGTSGGQYTQYF. The V gene is TRBV7-6, the J gene TRBJ2-3; TRBD2 aligns across 15 bases. CDR1 is SGHVS and CDR2 is FNYEAQ in the germline V gene. V shed 5 bases, J shed 7 bases, and the junction held 7 bases outside the gene matches. The CDR3 covers 16 residues.

Ten or more counts support this clonotype. The chain joins TRBV5-1 to TRBJ2-3; 9 bases are shared with TRBD2. The length of the CDR3 is 17 residues. The J segment lost 2 bases and the V segment lost 0 bases, leaving 7 bases of the junction unmatched. Per the germline V gene, CDR1 is SGHRS and CDR2 is YFSETQ. The CDR3 protein is CASSLAASGENTDTQYF. The CDR3, as DNA: TGCGCCAGCAGCTTGGCCGCTAGCGGGGAAAACACAGATACGCAGTATTTT.

The sample holds many counts of this clonotype. The chain employs TRBV7-3 and TRBJ2-1; D possibly corresponds to TRBD1 (5 bases). The CDR3 loop spans 15 amino acids. Trimming stripped 2 bases from V and 3 bases from J, with 11 bases between. CDR1 SGHTA and CDR2 FQGTGA come from the germline V gene. CDR3 sequence (DNA): TGTGCCAGCAGCTTAGGGGCAAGGGGCTACAATGAGCAGTTCTTC. The encoded protein is CASSLGARGYNEQFF.

This clonotype was seen at least ten times. The chain has TRBV12-3 or TRBV12-4 and TRBJ2-7; 12 bases line up with TRBD2. The CDR3 extends over 18 amino acids. After removal of 4 bases from V and 2 bases from J, the junction contained 12 bases not matched to a gene. The CDR3: CASSSYFGTSGRTYEQYF. The DNA of the CDR3 is TGTGCCAGCAGTTCTTACTTTGGGACTAGCGGGCGAACCTACGAGCAGTACTTC.

This clonotype has a count of ten or more. V is TRBV5-1 and J is TRBJ2-7; the D gene is possibly TRBD2 (7 bases). CDR1 is SGHRS, CDR2 YFSETQ, per germline. CDR3 length: 15 amino acids. The V gene lost 5 bases and the J gene lost 3 bases, with 18 bases spanning the gap. The CDR3 DNA reads as TGCGCCAGCAGGGAGGGGAGGGACACCTACTACGAGCAGTACTTC. It translates to CASREGRDTYYEQYF.

This clonotype has a count of ten or more. V and J are TRBV12-3 or TRBV12-4 and TRBJ1-5; the match to TRBD1 covers 7 bases. After removal of 3 bases from V and 2 bases from J, the junction contained 7 bases not matched to a gene. The CDR3 extends over 16 amino acids. The DNA for the CDR3 is TGTGCCAGCAGTTTCGACAGGGCGGTCGGCAATCAGCCCCAGCATTTT. Translating it yields CASSFDRAVGNQPQHF.

At least ten counts were recorded for this clonotype. The rearrangement uses TRBV6-1 and TRBJ1-5; the match to TRBD1 covers 7 bases. Germline trimming cut 5 bases from V and 5 bases from J; bases unmatched to any gene: 3. CDR1 and CDR2 from the germline V gene are MNHNS and SASEGT. The CDR3 loop spans 13 amino acids. CDR3 sequence reads: CASSRQGDQPQHF. CDR3 bases: TGTGCCAGCAGTAGACAGGGAGATCAGCCCCAGCATTTT.

This clonotype was picked up many times. The V gene is TRBV20-1, the J gene TRBJ2-3; possibly TRBD1 for D (6 bases). This CDR3 comprises 14 residues. Germline V gene sequence: CDR1 DFQATT, CDR2 SNEGSKA (reference sequence). V was trimmed by 6 bases and J by 1 base, leaving 14 bases between them. Written as DNA, the CDR3 is TGCAGTGCCGTACAGGGAGATGGCACAGATACGCAGTATTTT. Amino acid sequence: CSAVQGDGTDTQYF.

This clonotype was counted at least ten times. The chain links TRBV20-1 to TRBJ1-2; D perhaps matches TRBD1 (5 bases). V was pared by 0 bases and J by 11 bases, with 19 bases between. This CDR3 has 14 residues. CDR1 is DFQATT, CDR2 SNEGSKA, per germline (reference sequence). For the CDR3, the DNA is TGCAGTGCTAGAGATTGGCGGCAGGGAAAGGGGTACACCTTC. It is translated as CSARDWRQGKGYTF.

In this sample, this clonotype turned up a few times. The CDR3 DNA sequence: TGCAGTGCTAGAAGGGCCGCCATAACTAGCAATCAGCCCCAGCATTTT. Protein sequence: CSARRAAITSNQPQHF. V usage is TRBV20-1 and J usage is TRBJ1-5; D unresolved. Looked up from germline, CDR1 is DFQATT and CDR2 is SNEGSKA (reference sequence). This CDR3 comprises 16 residues. Trimming removed 2 bases from V and 0 bases from J, with 14 bases in between.

This clonotype has ten or more counts. The chain couples TRBV20-1 to TRBJ1-2; 8 bases are a match to TRBD1. CDR3 size: 13 residues. The J segment lost 7 bases and the V segment lost 0 bases, leaving 4 bases of the junction unmatched. The germline V gene encodes CDR1 DFQATT and CDR2 SNEGSKA (reference sequence). The CDR3 is CSAREDRASGYTF. The CDR3 DNA is TGCAGTGCTAGAGAGGACAGGGCAAGTGGCTACACCTTC.

There are a few counts of this clonotype. V and J are TRBV5-1 and TRBJ2-5; no reliable D call. The CDR3 contains 16 residues. CDR1 SGHRS and CDR2 YFSETQ come from the germline V gene. Trimming shortened V by 0 bases and J by 1 base, and 13 bases separated the two germline ends. CDR3 protein: CASSLASVGSQETQYF. In nucleotides, the CDR3 is TGCGCCAGCAGCTTGGCCAGCGTGGGGTCCCAAGAGACCCAGTACTTC.

V is TRBV29-1 and J is TRBJ2-3, with D unclear. The CDR3 contains 11 residues. V lost 6 bases and J lost 4, with 8 bases in between. Germline V gene data show CDR1 as SQVTM and CDR2 as ANQGSEA. The CDR3 DNA reads as TGCAGCGTGAGCACTGCAGATACGCAGTATTTT. It translates to CSVSTADTQYF.

This clonotype was seen repeatedly, ten times or more. The rearrangement links TRBV7-2 to TRBJ2-2; maybe TRBD2 (7 bases). V lost 5 bases to trimming and J lost 3 bases, with 16 bases between them. The germline CDR1 and CDR2 sequences are SGHTA and FQGNSA. The CDR3 totals 16 residues. For the CDR3, the DNA is TGTGCCAGCAGCCCCCCGGGGGGCGGACACACCGGGGAGCTGTTTTTT. Translation: CASSPPGGGHTGELFF.

As for this clonotype: One end of the junction varies from germline; a read error may be responsible. The chain joins TRBV20-1 to TRBJ1-6; D possibly corresponds to TRBD1 (6 bases). The CDR3 consists of 16 residues. Germline V gene data show CDR1 as DFQATT and CDR2 as SNEGSKA (reference sequence). The chain's CDR3 is CCARGGEAGYNSPLHF. CDR3 coding DNA: TGCTGTGCTAGAGGGGGGGAGGCTGGCTATAATTCACCCCTCCACTTT.

This clonotype has a count of ten or more. The V call is TRBV7-9, the J call TRBJ2-1, with 8 bases aligning to TRBD2. Germline V lookup: CDR1 SEHNR, CDR2 FQNEAQ (reference sequence). V dropped 8 bases and J dropped 4; count of bases not matched to a gene: 10. This CDR3 spans 15 amino acids. The CDR3 sequence is CASGSGRGVYNEQFF. In nucleotides, the CDR3 is TGTGCCAGCGGTTCAGGGCGGGGGGTATACAATGAGCAGTTCTTC.

This clonotype was seen repeatedly, ten times or more. The chain combines TRBV12-3 or TRBV12-4 with TRBJ2-1; D remains ambiguous. The CDR3 extends over 13 amino acids. V lost 1 base to trimming and J lost 6 bases, with 7 bases between them. CDR3 nucleotide sequence: TGTGCCAGCAGTTTAGGTCCAGCCAATGAGCAGTTCTTC. Residues: CASSLGPANEQFF.

Ten or more counts support this clonotype. Written as DNA, the CDR3 is TGCGCCAGCAGCCCCCAGGGACAGTACGAGCAGTACTTC. Encoded protein: CASSPQGQYEQYF. This chain joins TRBV5-1 and TRBJ2-7; 7 nucleotides match TRBD1. With V trimmed by 4 bases and J by 4 bases, 5 bases remained unmatched. Germline V gives CDR1 SGHRS, CDR2 YFSETQ. CDR3 length: 13 residues.

This clonotype came up many times. CDR3 in DNA: TGTGCCAGCAGCGGTGAGAGCTCCTACAATGAGCAGTTCTTC. Its translation is CASSGESSYNEQFF. This chain links TRBV7-9 with TRBJ2-1; D unclear. V was pared by 5 bases and J by 0 bases, with 8 bases between. Germline CDR1 reads SEHNR; CDR2 reads FQNEAQ (reference sequence). CDR3 length: 14 amino acids. Filled out from reference TRBV7-9 and TRBJ2-1, the complete variable domain reads DTGVSQNPRHKITKRGQNVTFRCDPISEHNRLYWYRQTLGQGPEFLTYFQNEAQLEKSRLLSDRFSAERPKGSFSTLEIQRTEQGDSAMYLCASSGESSYNEQFFGPGTRLTVL.

The table lists this clonotype with many counts. The chain couples TRBV19 to TRBJ1-1; 9 bases match TRBD1. V gave up 6 bases and J gave up 5 bases; unmatched junction bases: 7. Germline CDR1 reads LNHDA; CDR2 reads SQIVND (reference sequence). This CDR3 spans 14 amino acids. CDR3 sequence reads: CASRVTGGATEAFF. CDR3 nucleotides: TGTGCCAGTAGGGTCACAGGGGGCGCAACTGAAGCTTTCTTT.

This clonotype was detected many times. The chain links TRBV5-1 to TRBJ2-3; D tentatively reads TRBD1 or TRBD2 (5 bases each). Between the trimmed V and J ends, which lost 2 bases and 2 bases, there was a span of 15 bases. The CDR3 runs 16 residues. In germline, CDR1 is SGHRS, CDR2 YFSETQ. The CDR3 reads CASSFFSREPTDTQYF. The CDR3 DNA reads as TGCGCCAGCAGCTTCTTTAGCAGGGAGCCCACAGATACGCAGTATTTT.

This clonotype appeared many times. The chain links TRBV30 to TRBJ2-7, with a possible D match to TRBD1 (5 bases). Germline CDR1 GTSNPN, CDR2 SVGIG (reference sequence). The CDR3 covers 13 residues. V was cut by 3 bases and J by 5 bases, with 14 bases left in between. The CDR3 is CAWSRAGFNEQYF. Here the CDR3 DNA reads TGTGCCTGGAGCCGAGCAGGGTTCAACGAGCAGTACTTC.

This clonotype appeared many times. The genes are TRBV7-2 and TRBJ1-4; D gene unclear. Germline V lookup: CDR1 SGHTA, CDR2 FQGNSA. CDR3 length equals 16 residues. Trimming removed 1 base at V and 3 bases at J, with 12 bases between. The CDR3 DNA reads TGTGCCAGCAGCTTAGGATCCAGCGTGCCTAATGAAAAACTGTTTTTT. Translating gives CASSLGSSVPNEKLFF.

This clonotype was recorded a few times. The J gene is TRBJ2-1, the V gene TRBV6-5, with TRBD2 matching over 15 bases. The CDR3 totals 18 residues. V shed 5 bases and J 4 bases; nucleotides not matched to a gene: 9. Germline values: CDR1 MNHEY, CDR2 SVGAGI. The CDR3 sequence: CASSRGLAGGGTYNEQFF. CDR3 DNA: TGTGCCAGCAGTCGGGGACTAGCGGGGGGAGGTACTTACAATGAGCAGTTCTTC.